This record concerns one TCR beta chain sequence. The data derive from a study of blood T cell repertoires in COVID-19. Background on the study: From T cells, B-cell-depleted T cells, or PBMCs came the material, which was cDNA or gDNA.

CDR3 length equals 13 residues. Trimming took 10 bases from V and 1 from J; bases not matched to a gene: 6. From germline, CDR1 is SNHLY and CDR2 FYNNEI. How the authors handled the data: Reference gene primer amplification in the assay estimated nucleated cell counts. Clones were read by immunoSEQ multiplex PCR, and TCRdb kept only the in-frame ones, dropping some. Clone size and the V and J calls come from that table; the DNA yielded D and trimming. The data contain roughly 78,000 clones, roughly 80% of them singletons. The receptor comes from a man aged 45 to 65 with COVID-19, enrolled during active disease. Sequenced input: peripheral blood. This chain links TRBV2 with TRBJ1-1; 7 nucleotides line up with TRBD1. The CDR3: CAITDRPNTEAFF. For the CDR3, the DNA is TGTGCCATTACGGACAGGCCGAACACTGAAGCTTTCTTT.